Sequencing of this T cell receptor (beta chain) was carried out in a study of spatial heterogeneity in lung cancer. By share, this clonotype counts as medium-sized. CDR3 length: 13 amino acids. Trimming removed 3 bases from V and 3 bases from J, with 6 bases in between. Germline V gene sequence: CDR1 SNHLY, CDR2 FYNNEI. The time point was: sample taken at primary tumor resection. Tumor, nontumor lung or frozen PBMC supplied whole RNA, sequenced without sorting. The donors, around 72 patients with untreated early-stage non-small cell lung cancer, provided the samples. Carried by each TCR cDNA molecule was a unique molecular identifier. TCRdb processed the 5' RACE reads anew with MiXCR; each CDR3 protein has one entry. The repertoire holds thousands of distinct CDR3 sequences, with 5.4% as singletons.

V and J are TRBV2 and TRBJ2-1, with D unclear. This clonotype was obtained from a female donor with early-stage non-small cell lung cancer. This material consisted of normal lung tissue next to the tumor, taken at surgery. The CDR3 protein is CASSDTDYNEQFF. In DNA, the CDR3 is TGTGCCAGCAGTGACACCGACTACAATGAGCAGTTCTTC.